Given below is one TCR beta chain in context. As yet, its antigen is unknown. The data are from a study of cytomegalovirus exposure and HLA in healthy donors. Study-wide findings and caveats: As was reported, the classifier diagnosed cytomegalovirus status with high specificity and sensitivity. Subsequent analysis of the approximately 130 validation repertoires found a tendency for first-cohort TCR clusters to co-occur.

Clones were sequenced by immunoSEQ multiplex PCR, and TCRdb holds only the in-frame ones, with some missing. The sample includes about 190,000 clones, more than 75% of them seen just once. The CDR3 covers 19 residues. V was pared by 3 bases and J by 0 bases, with 14 bases of the junction left unmatched. Germline V gene sequence: CDR1 MGHRA, CDR2 YSYEKL. The sample was PBMCs. V gene TRBV4-1 combines with J gene TRBJ1-5; 7 bases map to TRBD1. The clonotype originates from a woman under 30 in good health and CMV-seronegative. CDR3 nucleotide sequence: TGCGCCAGCAGCCAGAGAGACAGGGTCCACCTTGATAGCAATCAGCCCCAGCATTTT. Amino acid sequence: CASSQRDRVHLDSNQPQHF.